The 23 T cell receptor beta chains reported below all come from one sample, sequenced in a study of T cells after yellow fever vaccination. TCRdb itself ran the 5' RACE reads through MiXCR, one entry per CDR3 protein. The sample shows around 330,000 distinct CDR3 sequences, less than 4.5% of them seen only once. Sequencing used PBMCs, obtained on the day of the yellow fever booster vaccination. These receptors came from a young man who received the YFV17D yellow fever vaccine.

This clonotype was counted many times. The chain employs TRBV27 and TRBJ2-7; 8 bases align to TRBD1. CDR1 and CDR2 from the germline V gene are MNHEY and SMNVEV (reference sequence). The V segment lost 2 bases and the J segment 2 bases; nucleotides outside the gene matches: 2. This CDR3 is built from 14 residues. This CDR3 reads CASSLGQGPYEQYF. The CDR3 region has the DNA TGTGCCAGCAGTTTAGGACAGGGTCCCTACGAGCAGTACTTC.

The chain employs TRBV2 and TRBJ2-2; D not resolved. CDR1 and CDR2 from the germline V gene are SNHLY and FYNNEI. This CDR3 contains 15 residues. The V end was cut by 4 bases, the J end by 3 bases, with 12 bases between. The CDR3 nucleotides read TGTGCCAGCAGTGTTGGCCACGTCTACACCGGGGAGCTGTTTTTT. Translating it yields CASSVGHVYTGELFF.

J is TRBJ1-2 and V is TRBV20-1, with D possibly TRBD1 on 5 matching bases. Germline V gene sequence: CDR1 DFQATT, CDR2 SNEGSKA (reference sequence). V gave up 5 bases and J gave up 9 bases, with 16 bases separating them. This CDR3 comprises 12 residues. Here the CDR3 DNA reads TGCAGTGCTCGTCCAGGGTTTATGAGCTACACCTTC. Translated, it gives CSARPGFMSYTF.

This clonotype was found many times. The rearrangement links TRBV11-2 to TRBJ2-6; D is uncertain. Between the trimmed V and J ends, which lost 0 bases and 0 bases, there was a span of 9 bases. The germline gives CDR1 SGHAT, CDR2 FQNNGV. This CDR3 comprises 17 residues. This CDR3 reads CASSLDARFSGANVLTF. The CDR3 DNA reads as TGTGCCAGCAGCTTAGACGCTAGGTTCTCTGGGGCCAACGTCCTGACTTTC.

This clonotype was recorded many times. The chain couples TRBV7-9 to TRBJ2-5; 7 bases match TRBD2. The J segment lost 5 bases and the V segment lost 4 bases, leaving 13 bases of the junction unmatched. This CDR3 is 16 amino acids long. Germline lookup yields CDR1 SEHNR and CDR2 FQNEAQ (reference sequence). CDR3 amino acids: CASSSQRGLMIETQYF. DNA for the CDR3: TGTGCCAGCAGCTCCCAGCGGGGACTTATGATTGAGACCCAGTACTTC.

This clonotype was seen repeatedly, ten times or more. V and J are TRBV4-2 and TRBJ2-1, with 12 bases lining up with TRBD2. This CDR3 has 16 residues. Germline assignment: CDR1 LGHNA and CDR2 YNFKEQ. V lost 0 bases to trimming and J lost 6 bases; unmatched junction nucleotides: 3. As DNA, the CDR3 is TGTGCCAGCAGCCAAGAAGCGACTAGCGGGGGCAATGAGCAGTTCTTC. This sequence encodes CASSQEATSGGNEQFF.

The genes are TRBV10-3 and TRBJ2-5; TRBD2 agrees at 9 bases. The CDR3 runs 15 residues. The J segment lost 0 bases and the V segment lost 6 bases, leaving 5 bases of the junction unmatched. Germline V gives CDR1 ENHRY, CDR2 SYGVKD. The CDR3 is CAISRGLANQETQYF. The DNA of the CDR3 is TGTGCCATCAGCCGAGGACTAGCGAACCAAGAGACCCAGTACTTC.

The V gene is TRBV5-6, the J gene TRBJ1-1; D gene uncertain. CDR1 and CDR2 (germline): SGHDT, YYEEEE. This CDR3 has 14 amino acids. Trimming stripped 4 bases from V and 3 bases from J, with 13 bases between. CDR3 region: CASSRLWSDTEAFF. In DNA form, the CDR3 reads TGTGCCAGCAGCCGGTTGTGGTCGGACACTGAAGCTTTCTTT. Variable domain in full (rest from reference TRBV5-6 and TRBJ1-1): DAGVTQSPTHLIKTRGQQVTLRCSPKSGHDTVSWYQQALGQGPQFIFQYYEEEERQRGNFPDRFSGHQFPNYSSELNVNALLLGDSALYLCASSRLWSDTEAFFGQGTRLTVV.

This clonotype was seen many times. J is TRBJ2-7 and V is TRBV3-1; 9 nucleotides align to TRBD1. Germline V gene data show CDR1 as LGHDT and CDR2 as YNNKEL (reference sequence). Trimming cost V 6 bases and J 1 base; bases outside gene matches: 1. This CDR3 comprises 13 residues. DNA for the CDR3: TGTGCCAGCAGAGGGACAGGGTCCTACGAGCAGTACTTC. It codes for CASRGTGSYEQYF.

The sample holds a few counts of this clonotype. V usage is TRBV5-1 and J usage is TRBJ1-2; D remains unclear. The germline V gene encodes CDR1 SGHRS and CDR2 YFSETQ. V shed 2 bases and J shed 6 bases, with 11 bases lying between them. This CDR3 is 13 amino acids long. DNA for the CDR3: TGCGCCAGCAGCTTCCGGGGAGACGATGGCTACACCTTC. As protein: CASSFRGDDGYTF.

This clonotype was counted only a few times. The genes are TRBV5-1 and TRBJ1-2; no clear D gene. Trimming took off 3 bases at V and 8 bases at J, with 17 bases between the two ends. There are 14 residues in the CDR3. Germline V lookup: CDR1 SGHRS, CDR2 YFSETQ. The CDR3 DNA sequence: TGCGCCAGCAGCTCGACGTATCTCTCGGGCGGCTACACCTTC. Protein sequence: CASSSTYLSGGYTF.

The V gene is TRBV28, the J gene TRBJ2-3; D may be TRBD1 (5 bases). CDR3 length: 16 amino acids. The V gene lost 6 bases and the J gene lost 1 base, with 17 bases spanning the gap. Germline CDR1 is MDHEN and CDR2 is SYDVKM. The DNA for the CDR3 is TGTGCCAGCAGGGACAACAGGCGGTGGCGCACAGATACGCAGTATTTT. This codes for CASRDNRRWRTDTQYF.

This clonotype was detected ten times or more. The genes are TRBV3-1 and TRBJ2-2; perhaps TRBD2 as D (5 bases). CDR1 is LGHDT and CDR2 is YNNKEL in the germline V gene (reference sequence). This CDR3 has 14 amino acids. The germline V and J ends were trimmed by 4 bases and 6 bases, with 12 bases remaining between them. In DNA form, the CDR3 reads TGTGCCAGCAGCCCGAGGGTTCTCTCCGGGGAGCTGTTTTTT. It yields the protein CASSPRVLSGELFF.

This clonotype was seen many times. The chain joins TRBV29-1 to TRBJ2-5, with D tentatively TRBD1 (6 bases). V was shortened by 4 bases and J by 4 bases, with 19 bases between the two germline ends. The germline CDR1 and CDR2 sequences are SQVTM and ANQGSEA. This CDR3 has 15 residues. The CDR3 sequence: CSVVPEAGARETQYF. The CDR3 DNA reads TGCAGCGTTGTGCCCGAGGCAGGGGCCCGAGAGACCCAGTACTTC.

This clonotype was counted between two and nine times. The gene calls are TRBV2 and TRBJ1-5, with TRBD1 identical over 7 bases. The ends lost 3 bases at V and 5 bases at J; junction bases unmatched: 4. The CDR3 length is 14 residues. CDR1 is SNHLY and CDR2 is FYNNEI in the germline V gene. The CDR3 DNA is TGTGCCAGCAGTGAGATTGGACAGGATCAGCCCCAGCATTTT. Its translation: CASSEIGQDQPQHF.

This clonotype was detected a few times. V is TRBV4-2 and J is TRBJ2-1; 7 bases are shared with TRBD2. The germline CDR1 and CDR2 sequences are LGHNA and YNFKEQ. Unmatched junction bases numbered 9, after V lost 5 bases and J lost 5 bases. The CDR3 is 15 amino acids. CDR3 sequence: CASSSSVTSDNEQFF. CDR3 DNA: TGTGCCAGCAGCTCTTCAGTTACTAGCGACAATGAGCAGTTCTTC.

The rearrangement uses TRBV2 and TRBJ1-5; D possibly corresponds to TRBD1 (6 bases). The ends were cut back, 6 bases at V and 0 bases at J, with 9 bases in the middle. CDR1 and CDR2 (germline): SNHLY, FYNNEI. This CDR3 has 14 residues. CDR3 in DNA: TGTGCCAGCAGCTGGACAGATAGCAATCAGCCCCAGCATTTT. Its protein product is CASSWTDSNQPQHF.

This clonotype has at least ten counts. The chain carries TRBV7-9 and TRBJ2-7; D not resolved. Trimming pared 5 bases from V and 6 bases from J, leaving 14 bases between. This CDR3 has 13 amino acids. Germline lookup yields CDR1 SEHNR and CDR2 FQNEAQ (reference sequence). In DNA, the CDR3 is TGTGCCAGCAGCCCCCCCGGCCGAAGCGAGCAGTACGTC. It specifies CASSPPGRSEQYV.

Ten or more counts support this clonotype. The CDR3 sequence is CSARDQSGGPTSVPEQFF. CDR3 DNA: TGCAGTGCTAGAGACCAATCGGGGGGGCCGACGTCTGTGCCTGAGCAGTTCTTC. V usage is TRBV20-1 and J usage is TRBJ2-1; 8 nucleotides agree with TRBD2. The CDR3 extends over 18 amino acids. Germline CDR1 is DFQATT and CDR2 is SNEGSKA (reference sequence). The trim removed 0 bases at V and 9 bases at J, leaving 19 bases unmatched.

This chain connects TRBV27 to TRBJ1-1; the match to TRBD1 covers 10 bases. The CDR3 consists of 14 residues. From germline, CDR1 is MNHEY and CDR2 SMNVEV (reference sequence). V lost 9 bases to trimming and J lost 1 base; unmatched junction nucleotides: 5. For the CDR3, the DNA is TGTGCCAGTAAGACAGGGGGCACGAACACTGAAGCTTTCTTT. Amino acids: CASKTGGTNTEAFF.

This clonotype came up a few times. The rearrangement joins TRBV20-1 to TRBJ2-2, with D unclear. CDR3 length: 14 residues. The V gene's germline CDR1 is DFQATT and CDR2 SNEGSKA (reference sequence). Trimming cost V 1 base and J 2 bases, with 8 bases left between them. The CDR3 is CSARVRRNTGELFF. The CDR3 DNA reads TGCAGTGCTAGAGTCAGACGTAACACCGGGGAGCTGTTTTTT.

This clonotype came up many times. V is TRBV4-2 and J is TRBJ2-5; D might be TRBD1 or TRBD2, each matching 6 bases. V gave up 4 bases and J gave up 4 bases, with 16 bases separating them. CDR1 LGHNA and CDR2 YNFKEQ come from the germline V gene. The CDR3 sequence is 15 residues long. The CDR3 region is CASSPGGGNTETQYF. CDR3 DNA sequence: TGTGCCAGCAGCCCAGGAGGGGGAAATACAGAGACCCAGTACTTC.

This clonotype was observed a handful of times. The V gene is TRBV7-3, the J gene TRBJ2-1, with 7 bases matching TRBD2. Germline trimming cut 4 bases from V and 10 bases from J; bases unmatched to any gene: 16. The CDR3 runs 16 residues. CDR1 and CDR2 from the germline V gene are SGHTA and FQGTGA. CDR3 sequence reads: CASSSGLVGPQGEQFF. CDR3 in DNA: TGTGCCAGCAGCTCAGGACTAGTTGGCCCACAAGGGGAGCAGTTCTTC.